This T cell receptor (beta chain) was sequenced in a study of shared clonotypes between healthy human individuals. This clone appeared a few times. TCRdb's table, derived via immunoSEQ multiplex PCR, lists solely in-frame clones and lacks some. The sample carries roughly 480,000 clones, roughly 78% recorded once. This sequence originates from a woman in her thirties or forties in good health. Some clones in this sample may be carry-over from other donors' samples. The specimen was PBMCs.

CDR3 loop: CASSSRDRGRTYEQYF. The CDR3 DNA reads TGCGCCAGCAGCTCCCGGGACAGGGGTCGAACCTACGAGCAGTACTTC. The chain recombines TRBV5-1 with TRBJ2-7; 10 bases agree with TRBD1. V shed 3 bases and J 2 bases; nucleotides not matched to a gene: 8. The CDR3 has 16 amino acids. CDR1 and CDR2 (germline): SGHRS, YFSETQ.